The sequence of this T cell receptor beta chain was determined in a study of blood T cell repertoires in COVID-19 (dated by TCRdb to about 2020). Some background on the complete study: Samples covering the acute and convalescent phases of COVID-19 were provided by collaborators in the United States, Italy and Spain. The material from the prospective study consisted of cDNA or gDNA derived from T cells, B-cell-depleted T cells, or PBMCs. The dataset comprised deeply sampled blood TCRbeta repertoires from subjects exposed to, actively infected with, or recovered from COVID-19. The repertoires were made available in a free public database intended to serve as a resource for research on the immune response to SARS-CoV-2. The samples were drawn from two sources: the first 160 participants of the ongoing ImmuneRACE study, and 1,200 or so subjects contributed by 6 global collaborators. The sample metadata nearly always contained a de-identified subject ID, COVID-19 status, age in years and sex. Where HLA class I and class II types were available, the types were taken from metadata supplied by the sample provider, not from assay-based typing.

Deletion took 1 base off V and 0 bases off J, with a span of 9 bases between the germline ends. The CDR3 measures 15 amino acids from cysteine to phenylalanine. Just the 45-base CDR3 DNA is kept, in frame starting at base 1. In the germline V gene, CDR1 corresponds to SGHAT and CDR2 to FQNNGV. Comments on this clone: Its target antigen remains unknown. Base qualities are not recorded, but no much larger clone differs from it by a single base.

TCRbeta CDR3 regions were amplified from genomic DNA using the immunoSEQ Assay, a bias-controlled multiplex PCR. The authors' pipeline ran thus. The number of nucleated cells in each sample was estimated by amplification of reference gene primers within the assay. Sequence reads were collapsed and filtered to measure the absolute abundance of every unique TCRbeta CDR3 rearrangement. For each sample, productive Simpson clonality was calculated by taking the square root of Simpson's diversity index across productive rearrangements. TCRdb holds this immuneACCESS table with in-frame rearrangements only. Some clones are missing; in checked studies, unresolved V genes explain under half, and the rest has no known cause. That table furnishes V, J and clone size, whereas the DNA furnished D and trimming. Within this sample are some 130,000 clones, with 75% to 90% of them counted one time only. Around 4.1% of the sample is taken by the ten largest.

Each collaborating institution followed its own protocols to collect whole blood in K2EDTA tubes. Collaborator samples were shipped for TCRbeta analysis as frozen whole blood, isolated PBMCs, or DNA extracted from either sample type. What the authors observed across the whole study: Clinical and demographic metadata were provided uncurated, with the amount varying by source and participant.

The sequence was collected from a human donor in a cohort sampled during active COVID-19. Recombination connected TRBV11-2 to TRBJ2-5; the D gene remains uncertain. The sequenced sample was peripheral blood. Here is the DNA: TGTGCCAGCAGCTTAGTAGCCCAGTACCAAGAGACCCAGTACTTC. It encodes CASSLVAQYQETQYF.